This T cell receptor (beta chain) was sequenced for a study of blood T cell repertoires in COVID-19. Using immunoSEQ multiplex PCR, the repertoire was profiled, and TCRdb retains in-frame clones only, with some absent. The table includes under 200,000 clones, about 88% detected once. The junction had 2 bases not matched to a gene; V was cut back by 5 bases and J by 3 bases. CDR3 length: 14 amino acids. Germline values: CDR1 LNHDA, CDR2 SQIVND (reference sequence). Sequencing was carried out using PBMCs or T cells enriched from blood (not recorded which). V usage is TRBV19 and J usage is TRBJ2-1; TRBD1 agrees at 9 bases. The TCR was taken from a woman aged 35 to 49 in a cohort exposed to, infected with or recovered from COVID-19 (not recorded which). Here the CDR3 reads CASSPGQGYNEQFF. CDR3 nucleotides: TGTGCCAGTAGTCCGGGACAGGGCTACAATGAGCAGTTCTTC.